This is a list of T cell receptor beta chains from one sample in a study of shared clonotypes between healthy human individuals. Clones were read by immunoSEQ multiplex PCR, and TCRdb kept only the in-frame ones, dropping some. Of around 2,000,000 clones in the sample, about 93% were seen once. Sequenced sample: naive CD8+ T cells from PBMCs. These TCRs come from a man in his late teens or twenties in good health. Some clones in this sample may be carry-over from other donors' samples. Each CDR3 is given with its conserved first and last residue. The order of the fields is J gene, D gene, clone size, V gene, CDR3 DNA, CDR3 protein. D genes are given only for firm matches. Clone size is not always given. Where it is, it says once, few, many or a class for expanded clones.

TRBJ2-1 . . TRBV4-2 TGTGCCAGCAGCCAGAGAGAGGACTACCGCAATGAGCAGTTCTTC CASSQREDYRNEQFF
TRBJ2-7 TRBD1 . TRBV7-9 TGTGCCAGCAGCTCCGTGGACAGGGGGCTCGAGCAGTACTTC CASSSVDRGLEQYF
TRBJ2-3 . . TRBV27 TGTGCCAGCAGTTTAGAGCAGTCTATAGGGGAGGAGGTTGCAGATACGCAGTATTTT CASSLEQSIGEEVADTQYF
TRBJ2-1 . . TRBV27 TGTGCCAGCAGTGGAAGGACGGATTACAATGAGCAGTTCTTC CASSGRTDYNEQFF
TRBJ2-3 TRBD2 . TRBV9 TGTGCCAGCAGCCCCCGGACTAGCGGGAGAGCAGATACGCAGTATTTT CASSPRTSGRADTQYF
TRBJ2-1 TRBD1 . TRBV30 TGTGCCTGGAGTGTATTAGGGGGCTTCTTGAATGAGCAGTTCTTC CAWSVLGGFLNEQFF
TRBJ1-1 TRBD1 . TRBV4-1 TGCGCCAGCAGCCCACGACAGGGGAGCACTGAAGCTTTCTTT CASSPRQGSTEAFF
TRBJ2-5 TRBD2 . TRBV5-4 TGTGCCAGCAGCCGCCTGGGGGAGGGCCTTCGGGAGACCCAGTACTTC CASSRLGEGLRETQYF
TRBJ2-1 . few TRBV27 TGTGCCAGCAGTTTCACAGGGAACAATGAGCAGTTCTTC CASSFTGNNEQFF
TRBJ2-1 TRBD2 . TRBV10-3 TGTGCCATCAGTGAGGGTCGGGGCGGGAGCTCCTACAATGAGCAGTTCTTC CAISEGRGGSSYNEQFF
TRBJ2-7 . . TRBV4-3 TGCGCCAGCAGCCAAGGGTGGGACGGGAACGAGCAGTACTTC CASSQGWDGNEQYF
TRBJ2-7 TRBD2 . TRBV19 TGTGCCAGTACCATGGGACTAGCGGGAGGAGACGAGCAGTACTTC CASTMGLAGGDEQYF
TRBJ1-2 TRBD1 . TRBV6-1 TGTGCCAGCAGCGCCCGGGACAGAGACTATGGCTACACCTTC CASSARDRDYGYTF
TRBJ1-5 . few TRBV6-5 TGTGCCAGCAGTTACTCGAGGAGTCACAATCAGCCCCAGCATTTT CASSYSRSHNQPQHF
TRBJ1-3 TRBD1 . TRBV9 TGTGCCAGCAGCGCCCAAGGGGGCGATGGAAACACCATATATTTT CASSAQGGDGNTIYF
TRBJ2-1 . . TRBV5-5 TGTGCCAGCACCAAGGACACCATGTACAATGAGCAGTTCTTC CASTKDTMYNEQFF
TRBJ1-5 . . TRBV7-8 TGTGCCAGCAGCTTATCGGAGGGAGCGATGAATCAGCCCCAGCATTTT CASSLSEGAMNQPQHF
TRBJ2-7 . once TRBV5-6 TGTGCCAGCAGCTTCGGGGGACCCGACGAGCAGTACTTC CASSFGGPDEQYF
TRBJ2-1 TRBD1 . TRBV4-1 TGCGCCAGCAGCATCCGGGACAGGGGAAATGAGCAGTTCTTC CASSIRDRGNEQFF
TRBJ1-3 . . TRBV28 TGTGCCAGCAGTTTGAAGGGAAGCTCTGGAAACACCATATATTTT CASSLKGSSGNTIYF
TRBJ1-1 . . TRBV5-6 TGTGCCAGCAGTGGAGGGGGGGCCCTGGTGGGGACTGAAGCTTTCTTT CASSGGGALVGTEAFF
TRBJ2-2 . once TRBV28 TGTGCCAGCCATTCTTACGAGGGCGCCGAAACCGGGGAGCTGTTTTTT CASHSYEGAETGELFF
TRBJ2-7 TRBD2 . TRBV19 TGTGCCAGTAGGGGGGGGACTAGCGACCACGAGCAGTACTTC CASRGGTSDHEQYF
TRBJ1-2 . . TRBV6-5 TGTGCCAGCAGTCCACCTAGCGCTGATGGCTACACCTTC CASSPPSADGYTF
TRBJ1-4 TRBD1 . TRBV19 TGTGCCAGTAGTATAGATCCCGGGACAGCATATAATGAAAAACTGTTTTTT CASSIDPGTAYNEKLFF
TRBJ1-2 . . TRBV7-9 TGTGCCAGCAGCTCAGACAGCTATGGCTACACCTTC CASSSDSYGYTF
TRBJ2-1 . . TRBV7-9 TGTGCCAGCAGCTTAGGTGGTGGGCTTGGGTACAATGAGCAGTTCTTC CASSLGGGLGYNEQFF
TRBJ2-2 . . TRBV28 TGTGCCAGCAGTCCAAGGAGGGACCCCCTACACGCCACCGGGGAGCTGTTTTTT CASSPRRDPLHATGELFF
TRBJ2-5 TRBD2 . TRBV27 TGTGCCAGCAGGAAGGGACTAGCGGGAGGACAAGAGACCCAGTACTTC CASRKGLAGGQETQYF
TRBJ1-2 . . TRBV13 TGTGCCAGCAGCTCCCCGGAAGAGGGGGGTGGCTACACCTTC CASSSPEEGGGYTF
TRBJ2-7 . . TRBV4-1 TGCGCCAGCAGCCACGGACAGCCCTACGAGCAGTACTTC CASSHGQPYEQYF